This T cell receptor (beta chain) was captured by sequencing in a study of blood T cell repertoires in COVID-19 (dated by TCRdb to the early 2020s). Some background on the complete study: Samples covering the acute and convalescent phases of COVID-19 were provided by collaborators in the United States, Italy and Spain. The prospective study material was composed of cDNA or gDNA derived from T cells, B-cell-depleted T cells, or PBMCs. Deeply sampled blood TCRbeta repertoires from subjects exposed to, actively infected with, or recovered from COVID-19 were included in the dataset. The repertoires were released in a freely available public database meant as a resource for research on the immune response to SARS-CoV-2. Samples came from the ongoing ImmuneRACE study (first 160 participants) plus 1,254 subjects from 6 global collaborators. A de-identified subject ID, COVID-19 status, age in years and sex were almost always included in the sample metadata. Where HLA class I and class II types were available, the types were taken from metadata supplied by the sample provider, not from assay-based typing.

Beyond this particular receptor, the publication reports: How much clinical and demographic metadata was included differed by source and by participant, and the metadata was provided uncurated.

The CDR3 runs 14 amino acids, cysteine and phenylalanine included. The read is trimmed to its CDR3 DNA, 42 bases read in frame from base 1. V loses 5 bases, J loses 2 bases, and the germline ends lie 10 bases apart. From the germline V gene, CDR1 is KGHSH and CDR2 is LQKENI. About this clone itself: Its recognized antigen is unknown. Base quality data are lacking; no much larger clone is found one base away.

Whole blood was collected in K2EDTA tubes by collaborating institutions according to the institutions' own protocols. Collaborator samples were shipped for TCRbeta analysis as frozen whole blood, isolated PBMCs, or DNA extracted from either sample type. TCRbeta CDR3 regions were amplified from genomic DNA by means of the immunoSEQ Assay, a bias-controlled multiplex PCR. The study's processing was this. The number of nucleated cells in each sample was estimated from the amplification of reference gene primers within the assay. To quantify the absolute abundance of each unique TCRbeta CDR3 rearrangement, sequence reads were collapsed and filtered. For each sample, productive Simpson clonality was calculated as the square root of Simpson's diversity index across productive rearrangements. This is the immuneACCESS table as TCRdb keeps it, with only in-frame sequences that have V and J called. A part of the clones is gone; compared with another copy, unresolved V genes explain less than half, and the rest is unexplained. V, J and clone size were drawn from that table, and D and trimming were deduced from the DNA. Recorded for this sample are 50,000 to 55,000 clones; 89% of them occurred a single time. The ten most abundant clones make up over 4% of the sample.

The specimen was peripheral blood. The V and J genes are TRBV18 and TRBJ2-1; the D gene identity is not certain. This TCR came from a man between 60 and 75 years old with active COVID-19. The nucleotides read TGTGCCAGCTCATTAACGAGCCCCTACAATGAGCAGTTCTTC. Its translation is CASSLTSPYNEQFF.